Listed below are T cell receptor beta chains from one sample, sequenced in a study of cytomegalovirus exposure and HLA in healthy donors. Only in-frame clones appear in the TCRdb table, and some are missing; sequencing was by immunoSEQ multiplex PCR. The sample records about 170,000 clones, approximately 84% being singletons. The material sequenced was PBMCs. The source is a man between 18 and 29 years old in good health and CMV-seronegative. The CDR3 runs from the conserved cysteine through the conserved F or W. D genes are given only for firm matches. Expanded clones get a size class; other rows say once, few or many, or leave the size out.

TRBV29-1	NA	TRBJ2-7	NA	TGCAGCGTTTACGGCGGCAGCTCCTACGAGCAGTACTTC	CSVYGGSSYEQYF
TRBV27	NA	TRBJ2-6	TRBD1	TGTGCCAGCAGTTTATCCAGGGGGCGCAGTGGGGCCAACGTCCTGACTTTC	CASSLSRGRSGANVLTF
TRBV29-1	once	TRBJ2-1	TRBD1	TGCAGCGGCTTGACAGGGTACAATGAGCAGTTCTTC	CSGLTGYNEQFF
TRBV30	NA	TRBJ1-1	NA	TGTGCCTGGAGTGTACTAGAAGCTTTCTTT	CAWSVLEAFF
TRBV5-1	once	TRBJ1-1	TRBD1	TGCGCCAGCAGCTCGATCGGGACAGCTTTTAATGAAGCTTTCTTT	CASSSIGTAFNEAFF
TRBV15	NA	TRBJ2-2	NA	TGTGCCACCAGGTTGCCCGGCGGCATAAACACCGGGGAGCTGTTTTTT	CATRLPGGINTGELFF
TRBV7-9	NA	TRBJ2-5	NA	TGTGCCAGCAGCTTAGCTTTGGACAGCCAAGAGACCCAGTACTTC	CASSLALDSQETQYF
TRBV4-3	few	TRBJ2-1	TRBD1	TGCGCCAGCAGCCAAGATGACAGGGGGAATGAGCAGTTCTTC	CASSQDDRGNEQFF
TRBV5-1	few	TRBJ1-1	NA	TGCGCCAGCAGCGTACTCAATGGTGCTGAAGCTTTCTTT	CASSVLNGAEAFF
TRBV27	NA	TRBJ2-1	TRBD1	TGTGCCAGCAGTTTCAGGGGGTACTACAATGAGCAGTTCTTC	CASSFRGYYNEQFF
TRBV9	NA	TRBJ1-2	NA	TGTGCCAGCAGCGTGCAAGACAGAAACTATGGCTACACCTTC	CASSVQDRNYGYTF
TRBV6-5	NA	TRBJ2-7	NA	TGTGCCAGCAGCAGGGGAGCCTACGAGCAGTACTTC	CASSRGAYEQYF
TRBV5-1	NA	TRBJ2-7	TRBD2	TGCGCCAGCAGCCGGATAGCGGGAAACGAGCAGTACTTC	CASSRIAGNEQYF
TRBV2	NA	TRBJ2-5	NA	TGTGCCAGCAGTTTAAGCTGGGAGACCCAGTACTTC	CASSLSWETQYF
TRBV2	NA	TRBJ2-3	NA	TGTGCCAGCTACACAGATACGCAGTATTTT	CASYTDTQYF
TRBV18	once	TRBJ1-2	NA	TGTGCCAGCTCACCAGGAGACAGTCTAACTAACTATGGCTACACCTTC	CASSPGDSLTNYGYTF
TRBV11-3	few	TRBJ2-7	NA	TGTGCCAGCAGCTTGGGATCCGGGACATTGTTCTACGAGCAGTACTTC	CASSLGSGTLFYEQYF
TRBV28	NA	TRBJ2-7	TRBD2	TGTGCCAGCAGTTTGCGACTAGCGGACCGTTACGAGCAGTACTTC	CASSLRLADRYEQYF
TRBV18	NA	TRBJ2-1	NA	TGTGCCAGCTCCCTCCCGGGAGATAGCTCCTACAATGAGCAGTTCTTC	CASSLPGDSSYNEQFF
TRBV4-1	few	TRBJ1-1	NA	TGCGCCAGCAGCCAACAGGGGAGAGCTTTCTTT	CASSQQGRAFF
TRBV12-5	NA	TRBJ1-1	NA	TGTGCTAGTGGTTTCGAGGGGGGGATAGTGGCTTTCTTT	CASGFEGGIVAFF
TRBV7-9	NA	TRBJ2-2	TRBD2	TGTGCCAGCAGCCCAGTTGGGGGGGCCGGGGAGCTGTTTTTT	CASSPVGGAGELFF
TRBV7-9	NA	TRBJ2-1	TRBD2	TGTGCCAGCAGCGCTAGCGGGAACACCTACAATGAGCAGTTCTTC	CASSASGNTYNEQFF
TRBV5-1	NA	TRBJ1-1	NA	TGCGCCAGCAATCGGGAGGGAAACACTGAAGCTTTCTTT	CASNREGNTEAFF
TRBV7-2	NA	TRBJ2-1	TRBD2	TGTGCCAGCAGCGCCGGGACTAGCGAAAATGAGCAGTTCTTC	CASSAGTSENEQFF